These 22 T cell receptor beta chains originate from one sample sequenced in a study of blood T cell repertoires in COVID-19. Clones were read by immunoSEQ multiplex PCR, and TCRdb kept only the in-frame ones, dropping some. Among approximately 290,000 clones listed, about nine tenths were seen once. The sequenced sample consisted of peripheral blood. The receptor set was obtained from a man between 18 and 35 years old with active or convalescent COVID-19.

The chain couples TRBV15 to TRBJ2-7; the D gene is possibly TRBD1 (6 bases). The CDR3 runs to 13 residues. Germline CDR1 is LNHNV and CDR2 is YYDKDF (reference sequence). The germline V and J ends were trimmed by 0 bases and 5 bases, with 8 bases remaining between them. DNA for the CDR3: TGTGCCACCAGCAGAGATTACAGGGACGAGCAGTACTTC. Protein product: CATSRDYRDEQYF.

The J gene is TRBJ1-5, the V gene TRBV2; 8 bases are a match to TRBD1. Losses at the gene ends were 1 base for V and 4 bases for J; bases not matched to a gene: 0. Per the germline V gene, CDR1 is SNHLY and CDR2 is FYNNEI. The CDR3 has 14 amino acids. CDR3 amino acids: CASSEGTGNQPQHF. For the CDR3, the DNA is TGTGCCAGCAGTGAAGGGACAGGGAATCAGCCCCAGCATTTT.

The table lists this clone with a count of one. The J gene is TRBJ1-4, the V gene TRBV5-5, with TRBD1 as a possible D gene (5 bases). The CDR3 length is 16 residues. The V end lost 0 bases, the J end lost 7 bases, and 16 bases lay between the germline ends. Germline V gene sequence: CDR1 SGHKS, CDR2 YYEKEE (reference sequence). CDR3 nucleotides: TGTGCCAGCAGCTTGGGGCCCCCGGGGGTAGGTGAAAAACTGTTTTTT. Its translation is CASSLGPPGVGEKLFF. The variable domain in full, completed from reference TRBV5-5 and TRBJ1-4, reads DAGVTQSPTHLIKTRGQQVTLRCSPISGHKSVSWYQQVLGQGPQFIFQYYEKEERGRGNFPDRFSARQFPNYSSELNVNALLLGDSALYLCASSLGPPGVGEKLFFGSGTQLSVL.

The chain uses TRBV6-4 and TRBJ2-1, with 10 nucleotides matching TRBD2. This CDR3 is 15 amino acids long. From germline, CDR1 is MRHNA and CDR2 SNTAGT. V gave up 2 bases and J gave up 4 bases; unmatched junction bases: 2. CDR3 loop: CASSDQTSGYNEQFF. CDR3 coding DNA: TGTGCCAGCAGTGACCAGACTAGCGGGTACAATGAGCAGTTCTTC.

This clone was seen just once. The CDR3 here is CASSATGLAYNEQFF. CDR3 in DNA: TGTGCCAGCAGCGCAACAGGCCTGGCCTACAATGAGCAGTTCTTC. This chain connects TRBV7-3 to TRBJ2-1; D might be TRBD1 (5 bases). This CDR3 comprises 15 residues. Between the trimmed V and J ends, which lost 5 bases and 2 bases, there was a span of 13 bases. Germline V lookup: CDR1 SGHTA, CDR2 FQGTGA.

This chain uses TRBV27 with TRBJ2-1, with no clear D. V lost 7 bases and J lost 0, with 13 bases in between. The CDR3 runs to 15 residues. Germline CDR1 is MNHEY and CDR2 is SMNVEV (reference sequence). The CDR3 region is CASIPPRSSYNEQFF. For the CDR3, the DNA is TGTGCCAGCATCCCCCCCCGGAGCTCCTACAATGAGCAGTTCTTC.

V is TRBV6-5 and J is TRBJ2-1; 7 nucleotides line up with TRBD1. V was clipped by 6 bases and J by 0 bases; unmatched bases: 2. The CDR3 extends over 14 amino acids. The germline V gene has CDR1 MNHEY and CDR2 SVGAGI. The CDR3 bases are TGTGCCAGCAGCAGGGGGAGCTCCTACAATGAGCAGTTCTTC. Its translation: CASSRGSSYNEQFF.

This chain uses TRBV20-1 with TRBJ2-7; no clear D. This CDR3 is 11 amino acids long. CDR1 is DFQATT and CDR2 is SNEGSKA in the germline V gene (reference sequence). Trimming shortened V by 5 bases and J by 2 bases, and 7 bases separated the two germline ends. CDR3 region: CSAPEPYEQYF. The CDR3 DNA sequence: TGCAGTGCTCCCGAGCCCTACGAGCAGTACTTC.

The chain is built from TRBV5-1 and TRBJ2-1; 11 bases line up with TRBD2. CDR1 SGHRS and CDR2 YFSETQ come from the germline V gene. V gave up 4 bases and J gave up 9 bases; unmatched junction bases: 12. This CDR3 has 16 residues. CDR3 residues: CASSPAGWLAGGEQFF. The CDR3 bases are TGCGCCAGCAGCCCGGCCGGTTGGCTAGCGGGGGGTGAGCAGTTCTTC.

This clone appeared once. The chain carries TRBV2 and TRBJ2-6; D is possibly TRBD2 (5 bases). Germline CDR1 and CDR2: SNHLY and FYNNEI. Trimming took off 4 bases at V and 4 bases at J, with 8 bases between the two ends. This CDR3 contains 14 residues. For the CDR3, the DNA is TGTGCCAGCAGTGGAGGGCGCGGGGCCAACGTCCTGACTTTC. It specifies CASSGGRGANVLTF.

Regarding this clone: The identical CDR3 is also encoded by other nucleotide sequences in the sample. The chain carries TRBV29-1 and TRBJ2-5; D is unclear. CDR1 and CDR2 (germline): SQVTM, ANQGSEA. The CDR3 covers 12 residues. V gave up 3 bases and J gave up 3 bases, with 8 bases separating them. The CDR3, as DNA: TGCAGCGTTGATAACGAGGAAGAGACCCAGTACTTC. Translated, it gives CSVDNEEETQYF.

This chain uses TRBV19 with TRBJ1-5; D is uncertain. The CDR3 has 14 amino acids. V was trimmed by 7 bases and J by 0 bases, leaving 10 bases between them. Germline values: CDR1 LNHDA, CDR2 SQIVND (reference sequence). The CDR3 reads CASNDWNSNQPQHF. For the CDR3, the DNA is TGTGCCAGTAATGACTGGAATAGCAATCAGCCCCAGCATTTT. Combining the CDR3 with reference TRBV19 and TRBJ1-5 gives the whole variable domain DGGITQSPKYLFRKEGQNVTLSCEQNLNHDAMYWYRQDPGQGLRLIYYSQIVNDFQKGDIAEGYSVSREKKESFPLTVTSAQKNPTAFYLCASNDWNSNQPQHFGDGTRLSIL.

This chain links TRBV19 with TRBJ2-1, with 11 bases fitting TRBD2. Germline-derived CDR1 and CDR2 are LNHDA and SQIVND (reference sequence). The V and J ends lost 2 bases and 4 bases, in that order; junction bases with no gene match: 10. This CDR3 has 18 residues. CDR3 in amino acids: CASSIRRLTSGSYNEQFF. The CDR3 DNA reads TGTGCCAGTAGTATAAGGAGGTTAACTAGCGGGAGTTACAATGAGCAGTTCTTC.

This clone occurred a few times. The chain carries TRBV7-8 and TRBJ2-7, with 8 bases matching TRBD2. The V gene's germline CDR1 is SGHVS and CDR2 FQNEAQ. The CDR3 extends over 15 amino acids. Trimming took 1 base from V and 3 from J; bases not matched to a gene: 5. In DNA form, the CDR3 reads TGTGCCAGCAGCTTAGAGGCGGGGGGCCTCTACGAGCAGTACTTC. It codes for CASSLEAGGLYEQYF.

In DNA, the CDR3 is TGTGCAAGTCGCTTAGCTTGTATAACAGGAGACACTGAAGCTTTCTTT. This translates into CASRLACITGDTEAFF. The V and J genes are TRBV12-2 and TRBJ1-1; the table gives TRBD1 as D, unverified against the DNA. TRBV12-2 is recorded as a pseudogene. The CDR3 is made up of 16 amino acids.

The chain couples TRBV6-6 to TRBJ1-2; TRBD1 matches 7 bases. CDR1 is MNHNY, CDR2 SVGAGI, per germline (reference sequence). J lost 2 bases, V lost 7 bases, and 7 bases had no gene match. CDR3 length: 14 amino acids. The CDR3 region is CASTIRGRNYGYTF. The CDR3 DNA sequence: TGTGCCAGCACTATTAGGGGGCGGAACTATGGCTACACCTTC.

This chain links TRBV25-1 with TRBJ1-2, with TRBD1 identical over 7 bases. The germline gives CDR1 MGHDK, CDR2 SYGVNS. CDR3 length: 15 residues. Trimming took 4 bases from V and 7 from J; bases not matched to a gene: 12. The CDR3 loop reads CASSVTGVRASGYTF. In DNA, the CDR3 is TGTGCCAGCAGTGTAACAGGGGTTCGGGCCTCTGGCTACACCTTC.

This rearrangement joins TRBV11-2 to TRBJ2-1; 12 bases are shared with TRBD2. Unmatched junction bases numbered 2, after V lost 5 bases and J lost 3 bases. This CDR3 region has 15 residues. Germline lookup yields CDR1 SGHAT and CDR2 FQNNGV. In nucleotides, the CDR3 is TGTGCCAGCAGCCCGGGACTAGCGGGCTACAATGAGCAGTTCTTC. This gives the protein CASSPGLAGYNEQFF. The whole variable domain, remainder taken from reference TRBV11-2 and TRBJ2-1, is EAGVAQSPRYKIIEKRQSVAFWCNPISGHATLYWYQQILGQGPKLLIQFQNNGVVDDSQLPKDRFSAERLKGVDSTLKIQPAKLEDSAVYLCASSPGLAGYNEQFFGPGTRLTVL.

The genes are TRBV28 and TRBJ2-1; TRBD2 matches 14 bases. The junction had 16 bases not matched to a gene; V was cut back by 3 bases and J by 12 bases. Germline V CDR1 and CDR2: MDHEN, SYDVKM. This CDR3 comprises 18 residues. CDR3 sequence reads: CASSFAGLAGETRQGQFF. DNA of the CDR3: TGTGCCAGCAGTTTCGCGGGACTAGCGGGAGAGACCCGCCAGGGGCAGTTCTTC.

The rearrangement uses TRBV15 and TRBJ1-1, with D tentatively TRBD1 (6 bases). With 2 bases removed from V and 0 bases from J, the gap between germline ends came to 13 bases. CDR3 length: 16 amino acids. Germline lookup yields CDR1 LNHNV and CDR2 YYDKDF (reference sequence). The CDR3, as DNA: TGTGCCACCAGCAGATTAATCGGGACAATGAACACTGAAGCTTTCTTT. Its translation: CATSRLIGTMNTEAFF.

The V and J genes are TRBV29-1 and TRBJ2-2, with D perhaps TRBD2 (6 bases). Germline CDR1 and CDR2: SQVTM and ANQGSEA. With 6 bases removed from V and 0 bases from J, the gap between germline ends came to 11 bases. This CDR3 spans 14 amino acids. The CDR3 nucleotides read TGCAGCGTCGAGGGACTTCCGAACACCGGGGAGCTGTTTTTT. Residues: CSVEGLPNTGELFF.

This chain links TRBV5-1 with TRBJ1-4, with 7 bases fitting TRBD1. There are 15 residues in the CDR3. V gave up 0 bases and J gave up 8 bases; unmatched junction bases: 7. Germline CDR1 is SGHRS and CDR2 is YFSETQ. The DNA of the CDR3 is TGCGCCAGCAGCTTGGAAGGGGGCCGAGGCGAAAAACTGTTTTTT. As protein: CASSLEGGRGEKLFF.